This TCR beta chain originates from a study of T-cell memory formation after mild COVID-19. Study results and caveats: Clones that contracted from day 15 to 85 were balanced CD4/CD8, while later expanders leaned CD4+.

This clonotype appeared a few times. Antigen unknown. Germline V gives CDR1 KGHDR, CDR2 SFDVKD. This CDR3 is 17 amino acids long. The V gene lost 8 bases and the J gene lost 0 bases, with 18 bases spanning the gap. 5'RACE primed from the constant segment yielded TCR alpha and TCR beta cDNA libraries bearing sample barcodes and UMIs. TCRdb redid the calling of the 5' RACE reads with MiXCR, one entry per CDR3 protein. The sample consists of about 560,000 distinct CDR3 sequences, about 20% of them appearing once. Sequences were obtained from PBMCs or a T cell subset sorted from them (not recorded which). The receptor's source is an adult woman who had mild COVID-19 (a few samples of this study predate the infection). Cell type and time point are not known. The gene calls are TRBV24-1 and TRBJ1-4; possible D gene TRBD1, 6 bases. CDR3 amino acids: CATIRDKGPATNEKLFF. The DNA of the CDR3 is TGTGCCACCATCCGGGACAAGGGACCTGCAACTAATGAAAAACTGTTTTTT.